These T cell receptor beta chains were read from a single sample in a study of STAT5B mutations in CD4+ large granular lymphocyte leukemia. Using immunoSEQ multiplex PCR, the repertoire was profiled, and TCRdb retains in-frame clones only, with some absent. The sample holds some 30,000 clones; around 71% are singletons and the top ten take less than 0.5%. Sequences were obtained from CD4+ T cells from blood buffy coats. The receptors here all came from a human donor in good health. The CDR3 runs from the conserved cysteine through the conserved F or W. The D gene is left open where the match is weak. Some rows mark clone size as missing; the rest say once, few, many or name a class of expanded clone.

CDR3 protein: CASSPLPGGTDTQYF
CDR3 DNA: TGTGCCAGCAGCCCCCTCCCGGGGGGCACAGATACGCAGTATTTT
D gene: -
clone size: -
J gene: TRBJ2-3
V gene: TRBV11-3

CDR3 protein: CSALAGGPGETQYF
CDR3 DNA: TGCAGCGCATTAGCGGGGGGGCCCGGAGAGACCCAGTACTTC
D gene: TRBD2
clone size: -
J gene: TRBJ2-5
V gene: TRBV29-1

CDR3 protein: CASSSSGVSNEKLFF
CDR3 DNA: TGTGCCAGCAGTTCATCCGGAGTATCTAATGAAAAACTGTTTTTT
D gene: -
clone size: -
J gene: TRBJ1-4
V gene: TRBV28

CDR3 protein: CASSEGQGFTNTEAFF
CDR3 DNA: TGTGCCAGCAGTGAAGGACAGGGGTTTACAAACACTGAAGCTTTCTTT
D gene: TRBD1
clone size: -
J gene: TRBJ1-1
V gene: TRBV6-1

CDR3 protein: CASSLGGVANYGYTF
CDR3 DNA: TGTGCCAGCAGCTTGGGGGGTGTAGCGAACTATGGCTACACCTTC
D gene: -
clone size: once
J gene: TRBJ1-2
V gene: TRBV5-8

CDR3 protein: CASSQVGARETQYF
CDR3 DNA: TGCGCCAGCAGCCAAGTGGGGGCGCGGGAGACCCAGTACTTC
D gene: -
clone size: -
J gene: TRBJ2-5
V gene: TRBV4-1

CDR3 protein: CASSIDSGVFNEQFF
CDR3 DNA: TGTGCCAGTAGTATAGACAGCGGGGTGTTTAATGAGCAGTTCTTC
D gene: TRBD2
clone size: -
J gene: TRBJ2-1
V gene: TRBV19

CDR3 protein: CATSSIPTQETQYF
CDR3 DNA: TGTGCCACCAGCAGTATCCCGACTCAAGAGACCCAGTACTTC
D gene: -
clone size: -
J gene: TRBJ2-5
V gene: TRBV15

CDR3 protein: CASSYRQVAYEQYF
CDR3 DNA: TGTGCCAGCAGTTATCGACAGGTGGCTTACGAGCAGTACTTC
D gene: -
clone size: few
J gene: TRBJ2-7
V gene: TRBV27

CDR3 protein: CASSTLQGLAEQYF
CDR3 DNA: TGTGCCAGCTCAACCCTACAGGGATTGGCCGAGCAGTACTTC
D gene: -
clone size: -
J gene: TRBJ2-7
V gene: TRBV18

CDR3 protein: CAIGDSGVGRRTSNEQFF
CDR3 DNA: TGTGCCATCGGTGACTCGGGCGTAGGGAGGCGGACAAGCAATGAGCAGTTCTTC
D gene: -
clone size: -
J gene: TRBJ2-1
V gene: TRBV10-3

CDR3 protein: CASSTGTANNSPLHF
CDR3 DNA: TGTGCCAGCTCAACCGGGACAGCAAATAATTCACCCCTCCACTTT
D gene: TRBD1
clone size: once
J gene: TRBJ1-6
V gene: TRBV18

CDR3 protein: CSVATPPLEQYF
CDR3 DNA: TGCAGCGTTGCAACCCCGCCCCTCGAGCAGTACTTC
D gene: -
clone size: -
J gene: TRBJ2-7
V gene: TRBV29-1

CDR3 protein: CAISLGGANEKLFF
CDR3 DNA: TGTGCCATCAGTTTGGGGGGGGCTAATGAAAAACTGTTTTTT
D gene: -
clone size: -
J gene: TRBJ1-4
V gene: TRBV10-3

CDR3 protein: CASSTDGTAKNIQYF
CDR3 DNA: TGTGCCAGCAGCACCGACGGGACCGCCAAAAACATTCAGTACTTC
D gene: -
clone size: -
J gene: TRBJ2-4
V gene: TRBV7-3

CDR3 protein: CASSRGPGETQYF
CDR3 DNA: TGTGCCAGCAGCCGGGGGCCGGGGGAGACCCAGTACTTC
D gene: -
clone size: -
J gene: TRBJ2-5
V gene: TRBV6-6

CDR3 protein: CASSVDEGASGNTIYF
CDR3 DNA: TGTGCCAGCAGCGTAGATGAAGGGGCGTCGGGAAACACCATATATTTT
D gene: -
clone size: -
J gene: TRBJ1-3
V gene: TRBV9

CDR3 protein: CASSLLQGPNEKLFF
CDR3 DNA: TGTGCCAGCAGCTTGTTGCAGGGGCCTAATGAAAAACTGTTTTTT
D gene: -
clone size: few
J gene: TRBJ1-4
V gene: TRBV5-4

CDR3 protein: CASTSGTGIYGYTF
CDR3 DNA: TGTGCCAGCACGAGTGGGACAGGGATCTATGGCTACACCTTC
D gene: TRBD1
clone size: -
J gene: TRBJ1-2
V gene: TRBV2

CDR3 protein: CASSSWGGNQPQHF
CDR3 DNA: TGTGCCAGCAGCTCCTGGGGGGGCAATCAGCCCCAGCATTTT
D gene: -
clone size: -
J gene: TRBJ1-5
V gene: TRBV27

CDR3 protein: CASSLEQGAADLSGNTIYF
CDR3 DNA: TGTGCCAGCAGCTTAGAACAGGGGGCCGCAGACCTCTCTGGAAACACCATATATTTT
D gene: TRBD1
clone size: -
J gene: TRBJ1-3
V gene: TRBV11-2

CDR3 protein: CASSPDSYEQYF
CDR3 DNA: TGTGCCAGCAGCCCCGACAGCTACGAGCAGTACTTC
D gene: -
clone size: -
J gene: TRBJ2-7
V gene: TRBV5-6

CDR3 protein: CASSLREGLPQETQYF
CDR3 DNA: TGTGCCAGCAGCTTGAGAGAGGGATTACCCCAAGAGACCCAGTACTTC
D gene: -
clone size: few
J gene: TRBJ2-5
V gene: TRBV7-3

CDR3 protein: CASSPGQGGEKLFF
CDR3 DNA: TGTGCCAGTAGTCCGGGACAGGGCGGTGAAAAACTGTTTTTT
D gene: TRBD1
clone size: -
J gene: TRBJ1-4
V gene: TRBV19